The clone carrying this T cell receptor (beta chain) has a handful of counts. Its antigen is unknown. Germline V gene data show CDR1 as SEHNR and CDR2 as FQNEAQ (reference sequence). With 5 bases removed from V and 4 bases from J, the gap between germline ends came to 16 bases. The length of the CDR3 is 15 residues. This sample was taken from a study of T cells after yellow fever vaccination. Using its own MiXCR run on the 5' RACE reads, TCRdb lists one record per CDR3 protein. The sample records approximately 550,000 distinct CDR3 sequences, 13% being singletons. Study-level points and caveats: The booster saw the reappearance of most primary-vaccination clones (around 96% CD4, less than 90% CD8).

This chain joins TRBV7-9 and TRBJ2-3, with D unresolved. The receptor comes from a man aged 30 to 45 who received the YFV17D yellow fever vaccine. The material sequenced was PBMCs, taken on the day of the yellow fever booster vaccination. The CDR3 sequence is CASSPLRTTSDTQYF. The CDR3 DNA follows: TGTGCCAGCAGCCCACTGCGCACCACCTCAGATACGCAGTATTTT.